Sequencing of this T cell receptor (beta chain) was carried out in a study of tumor and adjacent non-tumor tissue in lung cancer. The overall study: Histology: about a dozen adenocarcinoma, 2 squamous cell carcinoma, 1 small cell lung cancer.

Concerning this clonotype: At one of its ends the junction is not consistent with the germline gene, which may arise from a read error.

This sample's RNA came from whole unsorted tissue. The CDR3 runs 13 residues. Germline CDR1 and CDR2: MNHNY and SVGAGI (reference sequence). Three rounds of nested PCR, following a modified ARM-PCR protocol, produced the TCRbeta library. TCRdb called the multiplex PCR reads again in MiXCR, with one record for every CDR3 protein. The sample contains under 250,000 distinct CDR3 sequences, around 71% of which appear only once. This TCR was recovered from a man in his sixties with non-small cell lung cancer. The material sequenced was lung tumor tissue. The chain joins TRBV6-6 to TRBJ2-6, with D perhaps TRBD1 or TRBD2 (5 bases each). The CDR3: CSSSYLGVNVLTF. DNA of the CDR3: TGTTCCAGCAGTTACCTGGGGGTCAACGTCCTGACTTTC.